This T cell receptor beta chain was sequenced for a study of control samples from healthy donors and cancer patients. With V trimmed by 5 bases and J by 0 bases, 18 bases remained unmatched. The CDR3 runs 21 residues. CDR1 is SGHTA, CDR2 FQGTGA, per germline. TCRdb's table, derived via immunoSEQ multiplex PCR, lists solely in-frame clones and lacks some. The repertoire holds about 120,000 clones, with about 93% as singletons. Sequencing was carried out using blood. The J gene is TRBJ2-6, the V gene TRBV7-3; 8 positions agree with TRBD1. The sequence was obtained from a man aged 25-45 years in good health. CDR3 nucleotides: TGTGCCAGCAGCCTAAAGGGGGAGGACAGGGAACATCTCTCTGGGGCCAACGTCCTGACTTTC. Its protein product is CASSLKGEDREHLSGANVLTF.